These 28 T cell receptor beta chains were sequenced from one sample in a study of shared clonotypes between healthy human individuals. Sequencing was performed with immunoSEQ multiplex PCR; in TCRdb, only in-frame clones are kept and a portion is missing. This table has some 900,000 clones, approximately 76% appearing once. Sequenced input: memory CD4+ T cells sorted from blood. Regarding subset: CD45RA-negative fraction. The receptor set was obtained from a man aged 18 to 30 in good health.

V is TRBV5-1 and J is TRBJ2-1; 10 bases line up with TRBD2. V trimming: 4 bases; J trimming: 7 bases; junction bases outside the gene matches: 11. This CDR3 has 16 residues. Germline assignment: CDR1 SGHRS and CDR2 YFSETQ. This CDR3 reads CASSPGVAGGRNEQFF. CDR3 bases: TGCGCCAGCAGCCCCGGGGTAGCGGGAGGTAGGAATGAGCAGTTCTTC.

This clone occurred once. The chain combines TRBV4-1 with TRBJ1-5, with D uncertain. V lost 8 bases to trimming and J lost 4 bases, with 9 bases between them. Germline values: CDR1 MGHRA, CDR2 YSYEKL. The CDR3 has 12 residues. CDR3 in DNA: TGCGCCAGCGGTAACCTTAATCAGCCCCAGCATTTT. Translation gives CASGNLNQPQHF.

The chain has TRBV4-1 and TRBJ1-3; D call uncertain. V was trimmed by 0 bases and J by 0 bases, leaving 12 bases between them. Germline loops: CDR1 MGHRA, CDR2 YSYEKL. The CDR3 is made up of 17 amino acids. This CDR3 reads CASSQDRRRLSGNTIYF. Written as DNA, the CDR3 is TGCGCCAGCAGCCAAGATAGACGGCGACTCTCTGGAAACACCATATATTTT.

The chain is built from TRBV7-6 and TRBJ1-4; a weak D match, TRBD1 (5 bases). CDR1 is SGHVS and CDR2 is FNYEAQ in the germline V gene. The germline V and J ends were trimmed by 1 base and 3 bases, with 9 bases remaining between them. This CDR3 has 15 amino acids. In nucleotides, the CDR3 is TGTGCCAGCAGCTTAGGACAGAGGGCTAATGAAAAACTGTTTTTT. Amino acid sequence: CASSLGQRANEKLFF.

The chain recombines TRBV21-1 with TRBJ1-1; TRBD1 was called by the table and not checked on the DNA. TRBV21-1 is a pseudogene segment. This CDR3 has 15 residues. CDR3 residues: CASSKVGQMNTEAFF. In nucleotides, the CDR3 is TGTGCCAGCAGCAAAGTGGGACAGATGAACACTGAAGCTTTCTTT.

Of note for this clone: The sample has other DNA sequences that encode this CDR3 too. J is TRBJ1-1 and V is TRBV11-2; 9 nucleotides match TRBD1. Germline V gene lookup returns CDR1 SGHAT and CDR2 FQNNGV. There are 14 residues in the CDR3. J gave up 4 bases and V 5 bases, and 5 bases lay outside the gene matches. The chain's CDR3 is CASSPQGAGTEAFF. Here the CDR3 DNA reads TGTGCCAGCAGCCCACAGGGGGCTGGCACTGAAGCTTTCTTT.

The rearrangement links TRBV5-6 to TRBJ1-3; 7 bases line up with TRBD1. Per the germline V gene, CDR1 is SGHDT and CDR2 is YYEEEE. CDR3 length equals 15 residues. V dropped 1 base and J dropped 4; count of bases not matched to a gene: 5. CDR3 DNA: TGTGCCAGCAGCTTGAAAGCGACAGGGGGAAACACCATATATTTT. Protein product: CASSLKATGGNTIYF.

This clone was found once. The rearrangement links TRBV6-6 to TRBJ2-5; a possible D gene is TRBD2 (6 bases). The V end was cut by 7 bases, the J end by 2 bases, with 11 bases between. Germline V gene data show CDR1 as MNHNY and CDR2 as SVGAGI (reference sequence). This CDR3 spans 13 amino acids. The chain's CDR3 is CASKEGGQETQYF. CDR3 coding DNA: TGTGCCAGCAAGGAGGGCGGACAAGAGACCCAGTACTTC.

The rearrangement links TRBV10-3 to TRBJ2-7; 8 bases map to TRBD1. Germline CDR1 and CDR2: ENHRY and SYGVKD. Unmatched junction bases numbered 5, after V lost 5 bases and J lost 2 bases. This CDR3 region has 14 residues. The CDR3 sequence: CAISRAQGAYEQYF. CDR3 nucleotide sequence: TGTGCCATCAGTAGGGCACAGGGGGCCTACGAGCAGTACTTC.

This chain uses TRBV2 with TRBJ2-7; tentatively, D is TRBD1 (5 bases). The germline V gene has CDR1 SNHLY and CDR2 FYNNEI. CDR3 length equals 17 residues. Trimming cost V 5 bases and J 1 base, with 21 bases left between them. In DNA, the CDR3 is TGTGCCAGCAGTCGTGGGTTGGGGCAGCTTACTTCCTACGAGCAGTACTTC. It translates to CASSRGLGQLTSYEQYF. Together with reference TRBV2 and TRBJ2-7, the CDR3 gives the full variable domain: EPEVTQTPSHQVTQMGQEVILRCVPISNHLYFYWYRQILGQKVEFLVSFYNNEISEKSEIFDDQFSVERPDGSNFTLKIRSTKLEDSAMYFCASSRGLGQLTSYEQYFGPGTRLTVT.

This clone appeared a few times. The V and J genes are TRBV5-1 and TRBJ1-2, with D uncertain. The V and J ends lost 0 bases and 4 bases respectively, with 10 bases between them. CDR1 SGHRS and CDR2 YFSETQ come from the germline V gene. This CDR3 contains 14 residues. The CDR3, as DNA: TGCGCCAGCAGCTTGGGGGTTTCGGGCTATGGCTACACCTTC. Residues: CASSLGVSGYGYTF.

This clone showed up just once. The J gene is TRBJ2-7, the V gene TRBV10-3, with 7 positions matching TRBD2. This CDR3 is built from 15 residues. The J segment lost 4 bases and the V segment lost 0 bases, leaving 6 bases of the junction unmatched. Germline values: CDR1 ENHRY, CDR2 SYGVKD. In DNA form, the CDR3 reads TGTGCCATCAGTGAGTCGACGGGAGGAGGGTACGAGCAGTACTTC. This encodes CAISESTGGGYEQYF.

The rearrangement links TRBV5-1 to TRBJ2-7, with D unclear. V shed 0 bases and J shed 2 bases, with 9 bases lying between them. The length of the CDR3 is 14 residues. CDR1 and CDR2 (germline): SGHRS, YFSETQ. CDR3 loop: CASSLEPPAYEQYF. The CDR3 bases are TGCGCCAGCAGCTTGGAGCCGCCGGCCTACGAGCAGTACTTC.

The V and J genes are TRBV6-6 and TRBJ2-7, with D perhaps matching TRBD2 (5 bases). The CDR3 runs 14 residues. Between the trimmed V and J ends, which lost 7 bases and 2 bases, there was a span of 15 bases. The V gene's germline CDR1 is MNHNY and CDR2 SVGAGI (reference sequence). The CDR3 sequence is CASKETGIPYEQYF. The CDR3 nucleotides read TGTGCCAGCAAAGAAACCGGGATCCCCTACGAGCAGTACTTC.

In the case of this clone: This CDR3 is also generated by other DNA sequences in the sample. The chain couples TRBV18 to TRBJ1-5; D is unresolved. The V gene lost 2 bases and the J gene lost 2 bases, with 4 bases spanning the gap. This CDR3 is built from 13 residues. Germline V gene data show CDR1 as KGHSH and CDR2 as LQKENI. CDR3 in amino acids: CASSPSRNQPQHF. For the CDR3, the DNA is TGTGCCAGCTCACCATCCCGCAATCAGCCCCAGCATTTT.

The chain combines TRBV28 with TRBJ1-1, with D perhaps TRBD1 (6 bases). V gave up 8 bases and J gave up 4 bases, with 14 bases separating them. The CDR3 consists of 13 residues. Germline V gene lookup returns CDR1 MDHEN and CDR2 SYDVKM. CDR3 sequence (DNA): TGTGCCAGCGGCAGACAGGCTAGCACTGAAGCTTTCTTT. The encoded protein is CASGRQASTEAFF.

DNA of the CDR3: TGTGCCAGCAGTTTCATTGCGCCTAGCGGGGGGTCCCAAGAGACCCAGTACTTC. Encoded protein: CASSFIAPSGGSQETQYF. The rearrangement links TRBV28 to TRBJ2-5; 11 positions match TRBD2. The germline CDR1 and CDR2 sequences are MDHEN and SYDVKM. The CDR3 has 18 amino acids. With V trimmed by 3 bases and J by 1 base, 10 bases remained unmatched.

The gene calls are TRBV11-2 and TRBJ2-7, with D possibly being TRBD1 (5 bases). The CDR3 extends over 12 amino acids. Trimming cost V 0 bases and J 6 bases, with 6 bases left between them. Germline-derived CDR1 and CDR2 are SGHAT and FQNNGV. DNA of the CDR3: TGTGCCAGCAGCTTAGACAGGGTCGAGCAGTACTTC. Translation: CASSLDRVEQYF.

The table lists this clone with many counts. CDR3 DNA: TGTGCCAGCAGCTGGGTAGGAGGCGATAATCAGCCCCAGCATTTT. Amino acid sequence: CASSWVGGDNQPQHF. The chain combines TRBV6-1 with TRBJ1-5; no definite D call. Germline loops: CDR1 MNHNS, CDR2 SASEGT. Deletions cut 6 bases from V and 4 bases from J, with 16 bases between. This CDR3 spans 15 amino acids.

As concerns this clone: Within the sample, other DNA sequences also encode this same CDR3. The rearrangement links TRBV5-1 to TRBJ2-5; D remains unclear. The CDR3 runs 13 residues. The V gene lost 2 bases and the J gene lost 4 bases, with 9 bases spanning the gap. Germline lookup yields CDR1 SGHRS and CDR2 YFSETQ. CDR3 sequence reads: CASSFSSGETQYF. The CDR3 DNA reads as TGCGCCAGCAGCTTTTCGAGTGGAGAGACCCAGTACTTC.

The chain combines TRBV2 with TRBJ2-3; D might be TRBD1 (5 bases). With 1 base removed from V and 3 bases from J, the gap between germline ends came to 11 bases. Germline V lookup: CDR1 SNHLY, CDR2 FYNNEI. This CDR3 has 15 amino acids. CDR3 amino acids: CASSEGGSGTDTQYF. In DNA form, the CDR3 reads TGTGCCAGCAGTGAAGGGGGCTCTGGGACAGATACGCAGTATTTT.

The rearrangement uses TRBV14 and TRBJ1-6; 8 nucleotides agree with TRBD1. Germline CDR1 is SGHDN and CDR2 is FVKESK. Trimming removed 5 bases from V and 3 bases from J; junction bases left unmatched: 3. This CDR3 region has 15 residues. CDR3 sequence reads: CASSRDRGYNSPLHF. CDR3 DNA sequence: TGTGCCAGCAGCAGAGACAGGGGCTATAATTCACCCCTCCACTTT.

The chain couples TRBV15 to TRBJ2-1; 7 positions match TRBD2. The CDR3 sequence is 14 residues long. Germline CDR1 and CDR2: LNHNV and YYDKDF (reference sequence). Unmatched junction bases numbered 8, after V lost 8 bases and J lost 4 bases. As DNA, the CDR3 is TGTGCCACCGGACTAGGGCTGATATACAATGAGCAGTTCTTC. Protein product: CATGLGLIYNEQFF.

V and J are TRBV10-3 and TRBJ2-6; D call uncertain. CDR3 length: 15 residues. V gave up 7 bases and J gave up 0 bases, with 10 bases separating them. Germline V CDR1 and CDR2: ENHRY, SYGVKD. CDR3 coding DNA: TGTGCCATCAAGGCAGGCAACTCTGGGGCCAACGTCCTGACTTTC. Translating it yields CAIKAGNSGANVLTF.

This clone was seen only a few times. This chain links TRBV7-2 with TRBJ2-2; D gene ambiguous. The CDR3 sequence is 15 residues long. Germline lookup yields CDR1 SGHTA and CDR2 FQGNSA. V was clipped by 0 bases and J by 4 bases, with 9 bases between them. Written as DNA, the CDR3 is TGTGCCAGCAGCTTAGCGGTGAGGAGCACCGGGGAGCTGTTTTTT. Its protein is CASSLAVRSTGELFF. The variable domain in full, with the rest retrieved from reference TRBV7-2 and TRBJ2-2, is GAGVSQSPSNKVTEKGKDVELRCDPISGHTALYWYRQSLGQGLEFLIYFQGNSAPDKSGLPSDRFSAERTGGSVSTLTIQRTQQEDSAVYLCASSLAVRSTGELFFGEGSRLTVL.

The CDR3 nucleotides read TGTGCCAGCAGCACCTGGGACACTAGGAACACTGAAGCTTTCTTT. Encoded protein: CASSTWDTRNTEAFF. J is TRBJ1-1 and V is TRBV7-9; TRBD1 might be the D (6 bases). CDR1 and CDR2 (germline): SEHNR, FQNEAQ (reference sequence). Deletions cut 5 bases from V and 1 base from J, with 14 bases between. This CDR3 region has 15 residues.

The chain uses TRBV5-6 and TRBJ2-5; a weak D match, TRBD1 (7 bases). The CDR3 is made up of 15 amino acids. V was trimmed by 4 bases and J by 2 bases, leaving 15 bases between them. Per germline, CDR1 SGHDT and CDR2 YYEEEE. The CDR3 DNA reads as TGTGCCAGCAGCACGTTACAGGGGACTCAAGAGACCCAGTACTTC. It translates to CASSTLQGTQETQYF.

The rearrangement uses TRBV5-3 and TRBJ1-2; D is perhaps TRBD1 (5 bases). TRBV5-3 is an open reading frame, and its role is uncertain. The CDR3 is 15 residues long. With 4 bases removed from V and 2 bases from J, the gap between germline ends came to 15 bases. As DNA, the CDR3 is TGTGCCAGAAGCGGGACTGAGACAGCAAACTATGGCTACACCTTC. It specifies CARSGTETANYGYTF.